The T cell receptor (beta chain) under discussion was sequenced for a study of T cell repertoires in cytomegalovirus infection (dated by TCRdb to between 2018 and 2021). Broadly, across the study: The HLA type of each donor mattered for the analysis, because public TCR beta signatures pointed to carriage of CMV infection along with the matching HLA type. Paper-wide results and their limitations: In both this cohort and an independent cohort of 300 to 450 donors, the cumulative frequency of public TCR beta family members distinguished carriers of CMV infection plus the relevant HLA type. The ex vivo response was dominated by HLA-C-restricted CMV-specific TCR beta clonotypes, and the single most frequent clonotype in two of eight donors was supplied by these HLA-C-restricted clonotypes.

Concerning this clonotype: No antigen is known for it. Base qualities are not recorded, but no much larger clone differs from it by a single base.

Sequenced using an Illumina HiSeq 1500. TCRdb took the public reads, trimmed them with fastp at Q25, ran MiXCR for clone calling and kept in-frame beta chains. One record per CDR3 amino acid sequence lists the most common genes and DNA. Across this sample there are 400,000 to 550,000 distinct CDR3 sequences, with 11% seen only once. 9.5% to 13% of the sample belongs to the ten largest clones. V loses 5 bases at its end and J loses 4 bases; junction bases beyond the gene matches: 10. From the germline V gene (reference sequence), CDR1 is DFQATT and CDR2 is SNEGSKA. The CDR3, cysteine through phenylalanine, is 16 amino acids long. The sequence is cut down to CDR3 DNA, 48 bases in frame from base 1.

The rearranged chain carries TRBV20-1 and TRBJ1-6; 8 nucleotides in the junction match TRBD1. The TCR originated in a human donor in good health (CMV status not recorded). Some clones in this sample may be carry-over from other donors' samples. What was sequenced was PBMCs. This receptor has the CDR3 CSALTTGDRYNSPLHF. The nucleotide sequence reads as follows: TGCAGTGCTCTAACGACAGGGGATCGTTATAATTCACCCCTCCACTTT.